The rows below give T cell receptor beta chains drawn from one sample of a study of shared clonotypes between healthy human individuals. Method: immunoSEQ multiplex PCR; TCRdb's copy keeps in-frame clones and lacks some. The data hold approximately 740,000 clones, with around two thirds observed a single time. The sequencing input was memory CD4+ T cells sorted from blood. The receptors were gathered from a woman in her 30s in good health. Each CDR3 is given with its conserved first and last residue. Each record gives: CDR3 protein, CDR3 DNA, D gene, clone size, CDR3 length, J gene, V gene. A D gene is named only where the DNA matches it firmly. Clone size is given for some rows only: seen once, a few or many times, or a class if the clone is expanded.

CDR3aa: CASSWRLGNTIYF
CDR3nt: TGTGCCAGCAGCTGGCGACTTGGAAACACCATATATTTT
d_gene: NA
abundance: NA
len: 13
j_gene: TRBJ1-3
v_gene: TRBV27

CDR3aa: CASSFGEKLFF
CDR3nt: TGTGCCAGCAGCTTCGGTGAAAAACTGTTTTTT
d_gene: NA
abundance: NA
len: 11
j_gene: TRBJ1-4
v_gene: TRBV7-9

CDR3aa: CASGQGINQPQHF
CDR3nt: TGTGCCAGCGGGCAGGGGATCAATCAGCCCCAGCATTTT
d_gene: NA
abundance: NA
len: 13
j_gene: TRBJ1-5
v_gene: TRBV6-1

CDR3aa: CASTKTGGVGELFF
CDR3nt: TGTGCCAGTACCAAGACAGGGGGGGTCGGGGAGCTGTTTTTT
d_gene: TRBD1
abundance: NA
len: 14
j_gene: TRBJ2-2
v_gene: TRBV19

CDR3aa: CASSLDSRAPANYGYTF
CDR3nt: TGCGCCAGCAGCTTGGACTCGCGGGCCCCAGCTAACTATGGCTACACCTTC
d_gene: NA
abundance: NA
len: 17
j_gene: TRBJ1-2
v_gene: TRBV5-1

CDR3aa: CASSPSGYEQYF
CDR3nt: TGTGCCAGCAGCCCCTCGGGTTACGAGCAGTACTTC
d_gene: NA
abundance: NA
len: 12
j_gene: TRBJ2-7
v_gene: TRBV7-2

CDR3aa: CASSLGQSNEKLFF
CDR3nt: TGTGCCAGCAGTCTCGGACAGAGTAATGAAAAACTGTTTTTT
d_gene: NA
abundance: NA
len: 14
j_gene: TRBJ1-4
v_gene: TRBV2

CDR3aa: CASSLVQGEGNTIYF
CDR3nt: TGCGCCAGCAGCTTGGTACAGGGTGAAGGAAACACCATATATTTT
d_gene: NA
abundance: NA
len: 15
j_gene: TRBJ1-3
v_gene: TRBV5-1

CDR3aa: CASSPRPTGAEAFF
CDR3nt: TGTGCCAGCTCACCACGGCCCACGGGCGCTGAAGCTTTCTTT
d_gene: NA
abundance: few
len: 14
j_gene: TRBJ1-1
v_gene: TRBV18

CDR3aa: CASSIPSISNYGYTF
CDR3nt: TGTGCCAGTAGTATCCCATCCATATCTAACTATGGCTACACCTTC
d_gene: NA
abundance: NA
len: 15
j_gene: TRBJ1-2
v_gene: TRBV19

CDR3aa: CASSPIREVAEAFF
CDR3nt: TGTGCCAGCTCCCCGATCAGGGAAGTAGCTGAAGCTTTCTTT
d_gene: NA
abundance: NA
len: 14
j_gene: TRBJ1-1
v_gene: TRBV18